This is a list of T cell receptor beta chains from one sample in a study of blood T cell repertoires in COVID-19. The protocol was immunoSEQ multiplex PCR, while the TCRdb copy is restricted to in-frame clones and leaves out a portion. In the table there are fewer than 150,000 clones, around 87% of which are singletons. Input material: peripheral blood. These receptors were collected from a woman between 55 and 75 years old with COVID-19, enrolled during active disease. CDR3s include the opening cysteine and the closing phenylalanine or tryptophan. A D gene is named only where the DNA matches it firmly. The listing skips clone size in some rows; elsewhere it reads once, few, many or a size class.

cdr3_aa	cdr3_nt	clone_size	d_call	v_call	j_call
CASSLLAAIYNEQFF	TGCGCCAGCAGCTTATTAGCGGCTATTTACAATGAGCAGTTCTTC	NA	NA	TRBV5-1	TRBJ2-1
CASSRSGQRNYGYTF	TGTGCCAGCAGCCGGTCCGGACAGCGTAACTATGGCTACACCTTC	NA	NA	TRBV7-9	TRBJ1-2
CAWSTWDRGYEQYF	TGTGCCTGGAGTACCTGGGACAGGGGCTACGAGCAGTACTTC	once	TRBD1	TRBV30	TRBJ2-7
CASSLGADQPQHF	TGCGCCAGCAGCCTAGGCGCAGATCAGCCCCAGCATTTT	NA	NA	TRBV5-1	TRBJ1-5
CASSIGAGGPTGELFF	TGTGCCAGTAGTATTGGAGCGGGGGGGCCGACCGGGGAGCTGTTTTTT	NA	TRBD2	TRBV19	TRBJ2-2
CASSFQGAIYEQYF	TGTGCCAGCAGCTTTCAGGGGGCAATCTACGAGCAGTACTTC	NA	TRBD1	TRBV5-8	TRBJ2-7
CASGRQDSYEQYF	TGTGCCAGTGGTCGACAGGATTCCTACGAGCAGTACTTC	NA	NA	TRBV19	TRBJ2-7
CAISEHGNSPLHF	TGTGCCATCAGCGAGCACGGGAATTCACCCCTCCACTTT	NA	NA	TRBV10-3	TRBJ1-6
CASSSLPAEQFF	TGTGCCAGCAGCTCCCTACCTGCCGAGCAGTTCTTC	NA	NA	TRBV11-2	TRBJ2-1
CASSYERVEGTEAFF	TGTGCCAGCAGTTACGAGAGGGTGGAAGGCACTGAAGCTTTCTTT	few	NA	TRBV6-5	TRBJ1-1
CASSPPGRTSYEQYF	TGTGCCAGCTCACCGCCAGGCCGAACATCCTACGAGCAGTACTTC	NA	NA	TRBV18	TRBJ2-7
CASSHQPGQGGSGYTF	TGTGCCAGCAGCCACCAACCGGGACAGGGTGGGTCTGGCTACACCTTC	once	TRBD1	TRBV3-1/TRBV3-2	TRBJ1-2
CASSLTGSNQPQHF	TGTGCCAGCAGCCTGACAGGGAGTAATCAGCCCCAGCATTTT	NA	TRBD1	TRBV3-1/TRBV3-2	TRBJ1-5
CASREDKGGYTF	TGTGCCAGCAGAGAGGACAAAGGAGGCTACACCTTC	NA	NA	TRBV7-9	TRBJ1-2
CASSQDSLEGAHEKLFF	TGCGCCAGCAGCCAAGATTCTTTGGAGGGGGCACATGAAAAACTGTTTTTT	NA	TRBD1	TRBV4-3	TRBJ1-4
CASSLPRAVKQETQYF	TGTGCCAGCAGCCTCCCGCGGGCAGTCAAACAAGAGACCCAGTACTTC	NA	NA	TRBV7-9	TRBJ2-5
CASTLATGGATIYF	TGTGCCAGCACATTAGCAACGGGAGGCGCCACCATATATTTT	NA	NA	TRBV7-8	TRBJ1-3
CASSYSLQKQYF	TGTGCCAGCAGTTACTCGTTGCAGAAGCAGTACTTC	NA	NA	TRBV6-2/TRBV6-3	TRBJ2-7
CASSLRPGTSGGLYEQFF	TGTGCCAGCAGTTTACGGCCCGGGACTAGCGGGGGGTTATATGAGCAGTTCTTC	NA	TRBD2	TRBV27	TRBJ2-1
CASSFATGLISGNTIYF	TGTGCCAGCAGTTTTGCGACAGGTTTAATCTCTGGAAACACCATATATTTT	NA	NA	TRBV28	TRBJ1-3